Detailed here is one TCR beta chain. The antigen it binds to is not known. No base quality values were provided; no much bigger clone lies one nucleotide off. Collaborating institutions collected whole blood in K2EDTA tubes following their own protocols. For TCRbeta analysis, collaborators shipped samples in one of three forms: frozen whole blood, isolated PBMCs, or DNA extracted from either of those sample types. This specimen belongs to a study of blood T cell repertoires in COVID-19 (dated by TCRdb to between 2020 and 2021). For the wider study: The collaborator samples originated in the United States, Italy and Spain and spanned the acute and convalescent phases of COVID-19. The prospective study material was composed of cDNA or gDNA derived from T cells, B-cell-depleted T cells, or PBMCs. Subjects who had been exposed to COVID-19, were actively infected with it, or had recovered from it provided the deeply sampled blood TCRbeta repertoires that made up the dataset. The repertoires were made available in a free public database intended to serve as a resource for research on the immune response to SARS-CoV-2. Samples came from the ongoing ImmuneRACE study (first 160 participants) plus 1,254 subjects from 6 global collaborators. Nearly every sample came with metadata listing a de-identified subject ID, COVID-19 status, age in years and sex. Where HLA class I and class II types were available, the types were taken from metadata supplied by the sample provider, not from assay-based typing.

Paper-wide results and their limitations: How much clinical and demographic metadata was included differed by source and by participant, and the metadata was provided uncurated.

The CDR3 measures 11 amino acids from cysteine to phenylalanine. Only the CDR3 portion is preserved as DNA: 33 bases, with reading frame beginning at the first base. The germline V gene gives CDR1 as SNHLY and CDR2 as FYNNEI. Relative to germline, V is 3 bases shorter and J is 8 bases shorter, with 8 bases between their ends. TCRbeta CDR3 regions were amplified from genomic DNA using the immunoSEQ Assay, a bias-controlled multiplex PCR. Under the source paper's analysis protocol: The number of nucleated cells in each sample was estimated from the amplification of reference gene primers within the assay. To quantify the absolute abundance of each unique TCRbeta CDR3 rearrangement, sequence reads were collapsed and filtered. Productive Simpson clonality was computed per sample as the square root of Simpson's diversity index over productive rearrangements. TCRdb retrieved this table from immuneACCESS and kept in-frame rearrangements only. Not all clones are present; in checked studies, unresolved V genes account for under half, and no reason is known for the remainder. The DNA gave D and trimming, while V, J and clone size come from that table. The sample records roughly 100,000 clones, approximately 86% of which are singletons. 18% of the sample goes to the ten largest clones.

This TCR derives from a woman aged 80 or over with acute or convalescent COVID-19. This sequence uses TRBV2 and TRBJ2-7, with TRBD2 tentatively as D gene (6 bases match). The sequencing sample was made of peripheral blood. The CDR3 in this case is CASSDGGKQYF. The base sequence is TGTGCCAGCAGTGACGGGGGAAAGCAGTACTTC.